This entry lists 13 T cell receptor beta chains sequenced from one sample in a study of response to subunit inactivated influenza vaccine (dated by TCRdb to between 2018 and 2020). Libraries were prepared through RT-PCR. Data came from an Illumina HiSeq 2500. TCRdb reprocessing: public reads trimmed at Q25 with fastp, clones called with MiXCR, in-frame beta chains kept. Rows with one shared CDR3 protein collapse into an entry with the most common genes and DNA. This sample lists around 570,000 distinct CDR3 sequences; less than 8% were detected once. Together, the top ten hold around 13% of the sample. The starting material was PBMCs from blood, obtained less than 30 months after vaccination. The origin of the receptors is a man aged 50 to 75 who received an inactivated influenza vaccine. Donor details come from another sample of the same person, matched by shared clones.

The V and J genes are TRBV5-1 and TRBJ2-1, with D possibly TRBD2 on 6 matching bases. Trimming took off 4 bases at V and 8 bases at J, with 22 bases between the two ends. This CDR3 contains 16 residues. Germline V gene lookup returns CDR1 SGHRS and CDR2 YFSETQ. The CDR3 nucleotides are TGCGCCAGCAGCAGAACCGGGAGTTCGGACGTTGATGAGCAGTTCTTC. As protein: CASSRTGSSDVDEQFF. Using reference TRBV5-1 and TRBJ2-1 for the parts outside the CDR3, the full variable domain is KAGVTQTPRYLIKTRGQQVTLSCSPISGHRSVSWYQQTPGQGLQFLFEYFSETQRNKGNFPGRFSGRQFSNSRSEMNVSTLELGDSALYLCASSRTGSSDVDEQFFGPGTRLTVL.

The chain recombines TRBV20-1 with TRBJ2-1; the D is unclear. Germline V CDR1 and CDR2: DFQATT, SNEGSKA (reference sequence). V was pared by 6 bases and J by 9 bases, with 9 bases between. CDR3 length: 10 residues. The CDR3 coding sequence is TGCAGTGCGCGAGATGGTGAGCAGTTCTTC. It encodes CSARDGEQFF.

This clonotype came up many times. The V call is TRBV6-1, the J call TRBJ2-7; D may correspond to TRBD1 or TRBD2 (6 bases each). The V and J ends lost 6 bases and 1 base respectively, with 13 bases between them. Germline V CDR1 and CDR2: MNHNS, SASEGT. The CDR3 runs to 14 residues. CDR3 residues: CASRRGVGSYEQYF. CDR3 DNA sequence: TGTGCCAGCAGGAGGGGGGTGGGATCCTACGAGCAGTACTTC.

The rearrangement joins TRBV20-1 to TRBJ1-1; possibly TRBD1 for D (6 bases). V lost 4 bases and J 5 bases, leaving 17 bases between the germline ends. The CDR3 spans 14 residues. Looked up from germline, CDR1 is DFQATT and CDR2 is SNEGSKA (reference sequence). CDR3 sequence: CSATSVGGRTEAFF. The CDR3 bases are TGCAGTGCTACATCCGTGGGGGGCAGAACTGAAGCTTTCTTT.

This clonotype was detected ten times or more. The chain carries TRBV3-1 and TRBJ2-2, with D unresolved. Trimming pared 0 bases from V and 6 bases from J, leaving 5 bases between. Looked up from germline, CDR1 is LGHDT and CDR2 is YNNKEL (reference sequence). The CDR3 has 13 amino acids. CDR3 amino acids: CASSQDGAGELFF. CDR3 DNA sequence: TGTGCCAGCAGCCAAGATGGGGCCGGGGAGCTGTTTTTT. The full variable domain, with the rest looked up from reference TRBV3-1 and TRBJ2-2, is DTAVSQTPKYLVTQMGNDKSIKCEQNLGHDTMYWYKQDSKKFLKIMFSYNNKELIINETVPNRFSPKSPDKAHLNLHINSLELGDSAVYFCASSQDGAGELFFGEGSRLTVL.

This clonotype appeared many times. The chain links TRBV7-2 to TRBJ2-1; the D is unclear. Germline assignment: CDR1 SGHTA and CDR2 FQGNSA. V lost 3 bases and J 13 bases, leaving 13 bases between the germline ends. This CDR3 comprises 12 residues. The CDR3 sequence: CASSFDGSHQFF. For the CDR3, the DNA is TGTGCCAGCAGCTTTGACGGATCCCATCAGTTCTTC.

The chain employs TRBV11-2 and TRBJ2-7; 9 nucleotides line up with TRBD1. J gave up 6 bases and V 4 bases, and 19 bases lay outside the gene matches. CDR3 length: 18 amino acids. CDR1 is SGHAT, CDR2 FQNNGV, per germline. The CDR3 DNA sequence: TGTGCCAGCAGCTCCCCGGCCCCGGGGACAGGGTCGTCCGGCGAGCAGTACTTC. Encoded protein: CASSSPAPGTGSSGEQYF.

The table lists this clonotype with many counts. The rearrangement joins TRBV12-3 or TRBV12-4 to TRBJ2-7; D is tentatively TRBD1 or TRBD2 (5 bases each). The CDR3 has 14 residues. V lost 3 bases, J lost 4 bases, and 13 bases lay in between. The CDR3 loop reads CASSLAGRIYEQYF. In nucleotides, the CDR3 is TGTGCCAGCAGTTTGGCAGGGAGAATTTACGAGCAGTACTTC.

This clonotype was detected only a few times. The chain couples TRBV10-3 to TRBJ1-2; D is possibly TRBD1 (6 bases). The CDR3 has 14 amino acids. The V end was cut by 5 bases, the J end by 0 bases, with 10 bases between. Germline CDR1 ENHRY, CDR2 SYGVKD. The CDR3 nucleotides are TGTGCCATCAGTAACAGGGAGGCTAACTATGGCTACACCTTC. This gives the protein CAISNREANYGYTF.

The chain employs TRBV6-6 and TRBJ1-1; TRBD1 is a possible D gene (6 bases). CDR1 MNHNY and CDR2 SVGAGI come from the germline V gene (reference sequence). This CDR3 is 13 amino acids long. Trimming shortened V by 8 bases and J by 5 bases, and 15 bases separated the two germline ends. Written as DNA, the CDR3 is TGTGCCAGCTCTGACAGGTTGGGTACTGAAGCTTTCTTT. It encodes CASSDRLGTEAFF.

Of note for this clonotype: The junction and the germline gene differ at one end; a read error may be behind it. The chain uses TRBV20-1 and TRBJ2-1; D not resolved. CDR3 length equals 11 residues. Per the germline V gene, CDR1 is DFQATT and CDR2 is SNEGSKA (reference sequence). The chain's CDR3 is CSASTYDEQFF. The CDR3 coding sequence is TGCAGTGCTAGCACCTACGATGAGCAGTTCTTC.

The rearrangement links TRBV6-2 or TRBV6-3 to TRBJ1-1; 11 bases agree with TRBD1. CDR1 is MNHEY and CDR2 is SVGEGT in the germline V gene. With 2 bases clipped from V and 1 base from J, the junction kept 15 bases outside the gene matches. The CDR3 spans 20 residues. The CDR3 DNA follows: TGTGCCAGCAGTTACCTCGTCCCCCGGACAGGGGGCCCTTGGAACACTGAAGCTTTCTTT. Protein product: CASSYLVPRTGGPWNTEAFF.

The chain combines TRBV5-5 with TRBJ2-5; a weak D match, TRBD1 (5 bases). V was shortened by 2 bases and J by 1 base, with 9 bases between the two germline ends. This CDR3 comprises 14 residues. Germline CDR1 and CDR2: SGHKS and YYEKEE (reference sequence). CDR3 loop: CASSFARVQETQYF. CDR3 DNA: TGTGCCAGCAGCTTTGCCAGGGTCCAAGAGACCCAGTACTTC.